Following are 17 T cell receptor beta chains from one sample sequenced in a study of post-analysis software for immune sequencing data. Overall study findings and caveats: TRBV segments more frequent in patients than in controls numbered about 5 and included TRBV5-6, TRBV5-1 and TRBV20-1.

Unique molecular identifiers had been added to the TCR beta cDNA libraries. Using its own MiXCR run on the PCR reads, TCRdb lists one record per CDR3 protein. The sample includes roughly 540,000 distinct CDR3 sequences, roughly 34% seen only once; the top ten take approximately 6%. These TCRs are of unknown antigen specificity. Sequenced sample: blood. These receptors were collected from a girl under 18 with multiple sclerosis.

This clonotype was seen a handful of times. The chain recombines TRBV3-1 with TRBJ2-3; D is tentatively TRBD1 or TRBD2 (5 bases each). The V gene's germline CDR1 is LGHDT and CDR2 YNNKEL (reference sequence). V dropped 8 bases and J dropped 1 base, with 13 bases sitting between them. The CDR3 spans 14 residues. As DNA, the CDR3 is TGTGCCAGCTCCAAGGGGACCGGCACAGATACGCAGTATTTT. It is translated as CASSKGTGTDTQYF.

The rearrangement joins TRBV6-5 to TRBJ2-2, with 8 bases aligning to TRBD2. The V segment lost 11 bases and the J segment 5 bases; nucleotides outside the gene matches: 4. The germline V gene has CDR1 MNHEY and CDR2 SVGAGI. The CDR3 totals 12 residues. The CDR3 bases are TGTGCCGCCCGCGGGGGGACCGGGGAGCTGTTTTTT. It translates to CAARGGTGELFF.

This clonotype has just a few counts. The chain links TRBV2 to TRBJ2-5; 9 bases agree with TRBD1. CDR1 is SNHLY, CDR2 FYNNEI, per germline. This CDR3 comprises 14 residues. The ends lost 6 bases at V and 4 bases at J; junction bases unmatched: 6. The CDR3 DNA follows: TGTGCCAGCAGGGAGGGACAGGGAAGAGAGACCCAGTACTTC. Its protein is CASREGQGRETQYF.

This clonotype was observed a few times. For the CDR3, the DNA is TGTGCCAGCAGCGCAAGATCTCCCCAGGACGGGAACACTGAAGCTTTCTTT. Its translation: CASSARSPQDGNTEAFF. This chain links TRBV9 with TRBJ1-1; D uncertain. V lost 3 bases to trimming and J lost 1 base, with 19 bases between them. CDR3 size: 17 residues. Germline V gene data show CDR1 as SGDLS and CDR2 as YYNGEE.

J is TRBJ1-2 and V is TRBV18; D unclear. Per the germline V gene, CDR1 is KGHSH and CDR2 is LQKENI. The CDR3 is made up of 15 amino acids. V was trimmed by 2 bases and J by 8 bases, leaving 18 bases between them. In DNA, the CDR3 is TGTGCCAGCTCACCAGGCGACCTCTTTGGGCGAGGCTACACCTTC. It translates to CASSPGDLFGRGYTF.

The chain uses TRBV25-1 and TRBJ2-1, with D maybe TRBD1 (6 bases). Trimming took off 2 bases at V and 8 bases at J, with 13 bases between the two ends. In germline, CDR1 is MGHDK, CDR2 SYGVNS. The CDR3 length is 14 residues. CDR3 nucleotides: TGTGCCAGCAGTGAAGGTTGGGGGCCGCATGAGCAGTTCTTC. It is translated as CASSEGWGPHEQFF.

J is TRBJ2-5 and V is TRBV7-9; 9 bases align to TRBD1. The CDR3 length is 14 residues. V lost 3 bases, J lost 4 bases, and 3 bases stayed unmatched. The germline V gene has CDR1 SEHNR and CDR2 FQNEAQ (reference sequence). The CDR3 DNA sequence: TGTGCCAGCAGCTTCCCGGACAGGGGAGAGACCCAGTACTTC. Amino acid sequence: CASSFPDRGETQYF.

The chain combines TRBV5-5 with TRBJ2-5; D ambiguous. The CDR3 runs 12 residues. V was shortened by 6 bases and J by 6 bases, with 12 bases between the two germline ends. CDR1 and CDR2 (germline): SGHKS, YYEKEE (reference sequence). The CDR3 sequence is CASTNFLQTQYF. For the CDR3, the DNA is TGTGCCAGCACCAATTTTCTACAGACCCAGTACTTC.

The chain joins TRBV4-1 to TRBJ1-2; weak D call: TRBD1 (5 bases). The germline V gene has CDR1 MGHRA and CDR2 YSYEKL. CDR3 length: 11 amino acids. V was trimmed by 3 bases and J by 6 bases, leaving 5 bases between them. CDR3 protein: CASSHRDGYTF. The CDR3 DNA reads TGCGCCAGCAGCCACAGGGATGGCTACACCTTC.

The chain combines TRBV14 with TRBJ2-3; D ambiguous. V was clipped by 0 bases and J by 7 bases, with 8 bases between them. CDR1 and CDR2 (germline): SGHDN, FVKESK. The CDR3 consists of 13 residues. CDR3 region: CASSQEAFYTQYF. CDR3 nucleotide sequence: TGTGCCAGCAGCCAAGAGGCTTTCTATACGCAGTATTTT.

The chain carries TRBV20-1 and TRBJ1-6, with 9 bases lining up with TRBD1. V gave up 5 bases and J gave up 7 bases; unmatched junction bases: 6. The CDR3 consists of 14 residues. The germline V gene encodes CDR1 DFQATT and CDR2 SNEGSKA (reference sequence). The CDR3 bases are TGCAGTGCTGCCCGGGACAGGGAAAATTCACCCCTCCACTTT. Translating gives CSAARDRENSPLHF.

This clonotype was counted once. V usage is TRBV20-1 and J usage is TRBJ2-1; D remains ambiguous. Between the trimmed V and J ends, which lost 3 bases and 0 bases, there was a span of 18 bases. CDR3 length equals 17 residues. Germline V gene sequence: CDR1 DFQATT, CDR2 SNEGSKA (reference sequence). The CDR3 sequence: CSASTISIGSSYNEQFF. The DNA of the CDR3 is TGCAGTGCTAGCACTATTTCAATTGGTAGCTCCTACAATGAGCAGTTCTTC.

The V gene is TRBV18, the J gene TRBJ2-6; the D is unclear. The ends were cut back, 0 bases at V and 4 bases at J, with 10 bases in the middle. The CDR3 totals 16 residues. CDR1 KGHSH and CDR2 LQKENI come from the germline V gene. DNA of the CDR3: TGTGCCAGCTCACCACCGGTCCTAACGGGGGCCAACGTCCTGACTTTC. Encoded protein: CASSPPVLTGANVLTF.

This clonotype was seen a handful of times. The chain employs TRBV29-1 and TRBJ2-3; D ambiguous. Germline assignment: CDR1 SQVTM and CDR2 ANQGSEA. The ends were cut back, 6 bases at V and 1 base at J, with 14 bases in the middle. The CDR3 length is 14 residues. The CDR3 spells CSVPPRLRTDTQYF. The CDR3 nucleotides read TGCAGCGTCCCCCCTCGACTTCGCACAGATACGCAGTATTTT.

The chain links TRBV5-1 to TRBJ1-4, with a tentative D call TRBD1 (6 bases). The CDR3 spans 14 residues. CDR1 is SGHRS, CDR2 YFSETQ, per germline. The germline V and J ends were trimmed by 1 base and 4 bases, with 8 bases remaining between them. The CDR3 DNA follows: TGCGCCAGCAGCTTGTCACAGGGTAATGAAAAACTGTTTTTT. It yields the protein CASSLSQGNEKLFF.

This clonotype was found many times. This sequence joins TRBV9 and TRBJ1-1; 7 nucleotides line up with TRBD1. This CDR3 has 14 amino acids. The V gene's germline CDR1 is SGDLS and CDR2 YYNGEE. V lost 2 bases, J lost 5 bases, and 6 bases stayed unmatched. The CDR3 DNA sequence: TGTGCCAGCAGCGTCTCGGACAGGAGGACTGAAGCTTTCTTT. Its translation is CASSVSDRRTEAFF.

V usage is TRBV20-1 and J usage is TRBJ1-5; TRBD1 agrees at 8 bases. Trimming removed 5 bases from V and 1 base from J; junction bases left unmatched: 4. The CDR3 runs 14 residues. Germline V CDR1 and CDR2: DFQATT, SNEGSKA (reference sequence). CDR3 region: CSAADRVSNQPQHF. In DNA form, the CDR3 reads TGCAGTGCTGCGGACAGGGTGAGCAATCAGCCCCAGCATTTT.